This T cell receptor (beta chain) derives from a study of metastatic and nonmetastatic thyroid tumors. On the study more broadly: Repertoires from malignant and benign thyroid patients were compared across blood and tumor or nodule tissue.

The CDR3 extends over 15 amino acids. CDR1 and CDR2 (germline): GTSNPN, SVGIG (reference sequence). The V segment lost 3 bases and the J segment 7 bases; nucleotides outside the gene matches: 7. All patients reached thyroid surgery having received no treatment beforehand. Methods used by the authors: A papillary thyroid cancer distant-metastasis classifier was built from CDR3 differences across clinicopathological groups. Through MiXCR, TCRdb re-clonotyped the PCR reads. The V and J calls and clone size come from TCRdb's table, not from the authors' own analysis. The sample records around 13,000 clones, 23% being singletons. Whole-study findings and limits: It was reported that TCR beta diversity was significantly higher in malignant thyroid tumors than benign nodules, in blood and tumor.

Many counts were recorded for this clone. As yet, its antigen is unknown. The chain uses TRBV30 and TRBJ1-4, with 11 bases lining up with TRBD1. The receptor's source is a female donor with papillary thyroid cancer or a benign thyroid nodule (not recorded which). Some clones in this sample may be carry-over from other donors' samples. The sequenced sample was adjacent normal tissue. Written as DNA, the CDR3 is TGTGCCTGGAGCCCTCGCGGGACAGGGGGTGAAAAACTGTTTTTT. Translating gives CAWSPRGTGGEKLFF.